Presented here are 20 T cell receptor beta chains from one specimen sequenced in a study of CD8 T cells in ankylosing spondylitis. MiXCR, applied by TCRdb to the 5' RACE reads, yields one record per CDR3 protein. Of about 33,000 distinct CDR3 sequences in the sample, over 12% were seen once. Sequenced material: blood. These receptors all stem from a male donor with ankylosing spondylitis or in good health (not recorded which).

This clonotype was counted between two and nine times. This chain connects TRBV7-9 to TRBJ1-1, with D possibly TRBD1 on 6 matching bases. The CDR3 is 15 amino acids. V was cut by 5 bases and J by 0 bases, with 13 bases left in between. Germline lookup yields CDR1 SEHNR and CDR2 FQNEAQ (reference sequence). CDR3 residues: CASSAGGHMNTEAFF. The CDR3 DNA sequence: TGTGCCAGCAGCGCGGGGGGGCACATGAACACTGAAGCTTTCTTT.

Only a few counts were recorded for this clonotype. The rearrangement joins TRBV20-1 to TRBJ2-3; D possibly corresponds to TRBD2 (6 bases). The CDR3 is made up of 14 amino acids. In germline, CDR1 is DFQATT, CDR2 SNEGSKA (reference sequence). V lost 6 bases and J lost 1, with 14 bases in between. CDR3 amino acids: CSAPVGGGTDTQYF. CDR3 sequence (DNA): TGCAGTGCCCCAGTTGGAGGGGGCACAGATACGCAGTATTTT.

This clonotype was found a few times. The chain recombines TRBV20-1 with TRBJ2-2; no clear D gene. The germline V gene has CDR1 DFQATT and CDR2 SNEGSKA (reference sequence). CDR3 size: 15 residues. Trimming removed 1 base at V and 2 bases at J, with 11 bases between. CDR3 sequence reads: CSARGRRSNTGELFF. CDR3 DNA: TGCAGTGCTAGAGGCCGGCGGAGCAACACCGGGGAGCTGTTTTTT.

A few counts support this clonotype. The rearrangement uses TRBV12-3 or TRBV12-4 and TRBJ2-3; TRBD2 agrees at 7 bases. V gave up 6 bases and J gave up 3 bases; unmatched junction bases: 9. The CDR3 spans 15 residues. The DNA for the CDR3 is TGTGCCAGCAGACTAGTGGGGGGGTTTACAGATACGCAGTATTTT. Protein sequence: CASRLVGGFTDTQYF.

This clonotype was counted ten times or more. The V and J genes are TRBV12-3 or TRBV12-4 and TRBJ2-1, with no clear D. This CDR3 comprises 13 residues. V was trimmed by 3 bases and J by 6 bases, leaving 9 bases between them. CDR3 coding DNA: TGTGCCAGCAGTTTGGCGCATAGCAATGAGCAGTTCTTC. Encoded protein: CASSLAHSNEQFF.

This clonotype was picked up many times. This chain joins TRBV7-9 and TRBJ2-3; no firm D call. CDR3 length: 14 amino acids. Germline V lookup: CDR1 SEHNR, CDR2 FQNEAQ (reference sequence). V was pared by 5 bases and J by 4 bases, with 13 bases between. As DNA, the CDR3 is TGTGCCAGCAGCCCCTCCGGGTTCGCAGATACGCAGTATTTT. As protein: CASSPSGFADTQYF. The complete variable domain, with remaining parts taken from reference TRBV7-9 and TRBJ2-3, reads DTGVSQNPRHKITKRGQNVTFRCDPISEHNRLYWYRQTLGQGPEFLTYFQNEAQLEKSRLLSDRFSAERPKGSFSTLEIQRTEQGDSAMYLCASSPSGFADTQYFGPGTRLTVL.

This chain joins TRBV7-9 and TRBJ1-3, with D maybe TRBD1 (5 bases). V shed 7 bases and J shed 0 bases, with 13 bases lying between them. Germline-derived CDR1 and CDR2 are SEHNR and FQNEAQ (reference sequence). The CDR3 has 15 residues. CDR3 nucleotide sequence: TGTGCCAGCACCCCCAGGGCTCGCTCTGGAAACACCATATATTTT. Its protein product is CASTPRARSGNTIYF.

The genes are TRBV5-6 and TRBJ2-5; tentatively, D is TRBD1 (7 bases). V lost 2 bases and J lost 3, with 8 bases in between. CDR3 size: 13 residues. Germline V gene data show CDR1 as SGHDT and CDR2 as YYEEEE. CDR3 residues: CASSFRGEETQYF. The CDR3 DNA sequence: TGTGCCAGCAGCTTCAGGGGGGAAGAGACCCAGTACTTC.

The chain employs TRBV18 and TRBJ1-5; 7 bases align to TRBD1. V shed 5 bases, J shed 6 bases, and the junction held 13 bases outside the gene matches. CDR3 size: 16 residues. Germline values: CDR1 KGHSH, CDR2 LQKENI. CDR3 nucleotide sequence: TGTGCCAGCTCAACCACCCGAATGACAGGGAGTCAGCCCCAGCATTTT. The encoded protein is CASSTTRMTGSQPQHF.

This chain links TRBV27 with TRBJ2-3; unclear D gene. Germline CDR1 and CDR2: MNHEY and SMNVEV (reference sequence). Trimming removed 2 bases from V and 3 bases from J, with 9 bases in between. The CDR3 loop spans 14 amino acids. CDR3 in DNA: TGTGCCAGCAGTTTACTTTGGGGTACAGATACGCAGTATTTT. Translation: CASSLLWGTDTQYF.

This clonotype was seen a handful of times. The J gene is TRBJ2-1, the V gene TRBV7-9; 8 nucleotides line up with TRBD2. The CDR3 contains 15 residues. The germline CDR1 and CDR2 sequences are SEHNR and FQNEAQ (reference sequence). J lost 6 bases, V lost 1 base, and 5 bases had no gene match. CDR3 sequence (DNA): TGTGCCAGCAGCTTAGAACTAGCGGCCGTCAATGAGCAGTTCTTC. Protein sequence: CASSLELAAVNEQFF.

The chain joins TRBV5-1 to TRBJ2-2, with D unresolved. Between the trimmed V and J ends, which lost 2 bases and 3 bases, there was a span of 11 bases. Germline V CDR1 and CDR2: SGHRS, YFSETQ. This CDR3 spans 15 amino acids. This CDR3 reads CASSFVVSHTGELFF. In nucleotides, the CDR3 is TGCGCCAGCAGCTTCGTCGTCAGTCACACCGGGGAGCTGTTTTTT.

This clonotype was picked up a small number of times. This rearrangement joins TRBV5-1 to TRBJ1-4; D might be TRBD1 (6 bases). CDR3 length equals 16 residues. The germline CDR1 and CDR2 sequences are SGHRS and YFSETQ. Trimming removed 1 base at V and 7 bases at J, with 17 bases between. Here the CDR3 DNA reads TGCGCCAGCAGCTTGAACCACAGGGTAGAAGGTGAAAAACTGTTTTTT. Amino acid sequence: CASSLNHRVEGEKLFF. Supplemented by reference TRBV5-1 and TRBJ1-4, the full variable domain reads KAGVTQTPRYLIKTRGQQVTLSCSPISGHRSVSWYQQTPGQGLQFLFEYFSETQRNKGNFPGRFSGRQFSNSRSEMNVSTLELGDSALYLCASSLNHRVEGEKLFFGSGTQLSVL.

The genes are TRBV7-3 and TRBJ2-3; 7 nucleotides line up with TRBD1. Germline CDR1 is SGHTA and CDR2 is FQGTGA. The CDR3 extends over 14 amino acids. Trimming took 3 bases from V and 3 from J; bases not matched to a gene: 3. The CDR3 bases are TGTGCCAGCAGCTTCGGACAGGCTACAGATACGCAGTATTTT. Its translation is CASSFGQATDTQYF.

V usage is TRBV20-1 and J usage is TRBJ1-6, with D possibly matching TRBD1 (6 bases). Trimming stripped 3 bases from V and 8 bases from J, with 14 bases between. Germline V CDR1 and CDR2: DFQATT, SNEGSKA (reference sequence). The CDR3 has 14 residues. The CDR3 bases are TGCAGTGCTAGGCCGGGGGCAGGGGATTCACCCCTCCACTTT. This gives the protein CSARPGAGDSPLHF.

This clonotype was detected only a few times. The V gene is TRBV6-1, the J gene TRBJ2-2; a weak D match, TRBD1 (6 bases). This CDR3 comprises 13 residues. The V end lost 7 bases, the J end lost 4 bases, and 10 bases lay between the germline ends. Germline values: CDR1 MNHNS, CDR2 SASEGT. The chain's CDR3 is CASNRVGTGELFF. The CDR3 region has the DNA TGTGCCAGCAACAGGGTAGGCACCGGGGAGCTGTTTTTT.

V and J are TRBV27 and TRBJ1-4; D possibly corresponds to TRBD1 (5 bases). The CDR3 is 16 residues long. The V and J ends lost 6 bases and 7 bases respectively, with 21 bases between them. Per the germline V gene, CDR1 is MNHEY and CDR2 is SMNVEV (reference sequence). The CDR3 spells CASSRYGDRGVEKLFF. In nucleotides, the CDR3 is TGTGCCAGCAGCCGTTATGGAGATAGGGGAGTTGAAAAACTGTTTTTT.

V is TRBV12-3 or TRBV12-4 and J is TRBJ2-1, with D maybe TRBD2 (5 bases). V was shortened by 6 bases and J by 9 bases, with 12 bases between the two germline ends. CDR3 length: 12 amino acids. The CDR3 is CASRRTQSEQFF. Written as DNA, the CDR3 is TGTGCCAGCAGGCGGACTCAGTCTGAGCAGTTCTTC.

The rearrangement joins TRBV4-2 to TRBJ1-4; no clear D. CDR1 is LGHNA and CDR2 is YNFKEQ in the germline V gene. The CDR3 length is 14 residues. Trimming removed 1 base at V and 5 bases at J, with 8 bases between. CDR3 amino acids: CASSQARLNEKLFF. CDR3 DNA sequence: TGTGCCAGCAGCCAAGCGCGGTTAAATGAAAAACTGTTTTTT.

This clonotype has more than one count but fewer than ten. The chain couples TRBV19 to TRBJ2-7; TRBD1 matches 10 bases. CDR3 length: 14 amino acids. V gave up 6 bases and J gave up 3 bases; unmatched junction bases: 5. Germline V gene lookup returns CDR1 LNHDA and CDR2 SQIVND (reference sequence). The CDR3 nucleotides read TGTGCCAGTAGCCCGAGGACAGGGGGCTACGAGCAGTACTTC. It is translated as CASSPRTGGYEQYF. The full variable domain, in which reference TRBV19 and TRBJ2-7 provide the parts outside the CDR3, is DGGITQSPKYLFRKEGQNVTLSCEQNLNHDAMYWYRQDPGQGLRLIYYSQIVNDFQKGDIAEGYSVSREKKESFPLTVTSAQKNPTAFYLCASSPRTGGYEQYFGPGTRLTVT.